The 17 T cell receptor beta chains below come from one sample, sequenced in a study of cytomegalovirus exposure and HLA in healthy donors. PCR primers comprised 60 Vbeta and 13 Jbeta primers. The data were produced by immunoSEQ multiplex PCR, yet TCRdb's version contains in-frame clones alone and is incomplete. Of 85,000 to 90,000 clones listed, 80% to 90% were seen once; the top ten hold around 2.3%. The sequencing input was PBMCs. The receptors derive from a man younger than 35 in good health and CMV-seronegative.

A few counts support this clone. The chain combines TRBV5-1 with TRBJ2-5, with a possible D match to TRBD2 (6 bases). CDR1 is SGHRS, CDR2 YFSETQ, per germline. V was pared by 3 bases and J by 5 bases, with 11 bases between. The CDR3 runs to 13 residues. The CDR3 region has the DNA TGCGCCAGCAGCTCCCGCGGAGGGGAGACCCAGTACTTC. As protein: CASSSRGGETQYF.

The gene calls are TRBV9 and TRBJ2-2; TRBD2 matches 10 bases. CDR3 length equals 17 residues. With V trimmed by 1 base and J by 2 bases, 5 bases remained unmatched. CDR1 is SGDLS, CDR2 YYNGEE, per germline. In DNA, the CDR3 is TGTGCCAGCAGCGTACCTAGCGGGAGAGCTAACACCGGGGAGCTGTTTTTT. As protein: CASSVPSGRANTGELFF.

The chain joins TRBV5-4 to TRBJ2-5; TRBD1 aligns across 11 bases. The germline V gene has CDR1 SGHNT and CDR2 YYREEE (reference sequence). J lost 5 bases, V lost 3 bases, and 9 bases had no gene match. This CDR3 is built from 16 residues. CDR3: CASSSPDRGLRETQYF. In DNA form, the CDR3 reads TGTGCCAGCAGCTCCCCGGACAGGGGGCTTCGGGAGACCCAGTACTTC. The full variable domain, rest sourced from reference TRBV5-4 and TRBJ2-5, is ETGVTQSPTHLIKTRGQQVTLRCSSQSGHNTVSWYQQALGQGPQFIFQYYREEENGRGNFPPRFSGLQFPNYSSELNVNALELDDSALYLCASSSPDRGLRETQYFGPGTRLLVL.

This chain joins TRBV19 and TRBJ1-4, with a weak D call TRBD1 (5 bases). V shed 7 bases and J shed 8 bases, with 17 bases lying between them. Looked up from germline, CDR1 is LNHDA and CDR2 is SQIVND (reference sequence). The CDR3 spans 14 residues. The CDR3 nucleotides are TGTGCCAGTAACGCCCAGGGACTATCCGAAAAACTGTTTTTT. This sequence encodes CASNAQGLSEKLFF.

The chain uses TRBV5-4 and TRBJ2-3; 9 positions agree with TRBD1. The CDR3 contains 15 residues. The germline V gene has CDR1 SGHNT and CDR2 YYREEE (reference sequence). V lost 4 bases and J lost 4; bases outside the gene matches: 7. CDR3 in amino acids: CASSTGTGRSDTQYF. CDR3 DNA: TGTGCCAGCAGCACAGGGACAGGGCGGTCAGATACGCAGTATTTT.

This chain uses TRBV30 with TRBJ1-4; 8 nucleotides align to TRBD1. The CDR3 runs to 17 residues. J lost 0 bases, V lost 3 bases, and 9 bases had no gene match. Germline V gene data show CDR1 as GTSNPN and CDR2 as SVGIG (reference sequence). In nucleotides, the CDR3 is TGTGCCTGGAGCCGACAGGGGAAGACCTCAACTAATGAAAAACTGTTTTTT. It is translated as CAWSRQGKTSTNEKLFF.

The V call is TRBV9, the J call TRBJ1-1; a weak D match, TRBD1 (6 bases). V lost 4 bases to trimming and J lost 13 bases, with 20 bases between them. This CDR3 region has 13 residues. Germline V gene sequence: CDR1 SGDLS, CDR2 YYNGEE. CDR3 DNA: TGTGCCAGCAGCACCATCCTGGGGGGGCGGGTTTTCTTT. It is translated as CASSTILGGRVFF.

CDR3 nucleotides: TGTGCCAGCAGCTTAGATGCAGGGTTCACCGGGGAGCTGTTTTTT. Translated, it gives CASSLDAGFTGELFF. The chain is built from TRBV11-2 and TRBJ2-2; tentative D call: TRBD1 (5 bases). This CDR3 contains 15 residues. V lost 0 bases to trimming and J lost 4 bases, with 9 bases between them. Germline V lookup: CDR1 SGHAT, CDR2 FQNNGV. Drawing the rest from reference TRBV11-2 and TRBJ2-2, the complete variable domain is EAGVAQSPRYKIIEKRQSVAFWCNPISGHATLYWYQQILGQGPKLLIQFQNNGVVDDSQLPKDRFSAERLKGVDSTLKIQPAKLEDSAVYLCASSLDAGFTGELFFGEGSRLTVL.

This clone was observed once. The chain is built from TRBV30 and TRBJ2-1; TRBD2 is a possible D gene (6 bases). The CDR3 is 14 amino acids. Trimming stripped 1 base from V and 8 bases from J, with 15 bases between. The V gene's germline CDR1 is GTSNPN and CDR2 SVGIG (reference sequence). CDR3 coding DNA: TGTGCCTGGAGTGGCGGCTTTCGGGACTATGAGCAGTTCTTC. It specifies CAWSGGFRDYEQFF.

The gene calls are TRBV7-2 and TRBJ1-6; no firm D call. V shed 2 bases and J shed 11 bases, with 10 bases lying between them. Germline loops: CDR1 SGHTA, CDR2 FQGNSA. This CDR3 spans 13 amino acids. The CDR3 DNA is TGTGCCAGCAGCTTAATGCTGAGGGCACCCCTCCACTTT. Translating it yields CASSLMLRAPLHF.

J is TRBJ2-3 and V is TRBV27, with D possibly TRBD2 on 6 matching bases. The CDR3 runs to 15 residues. Trimming pared 3 bases from V and 3 bases from J, leaving 13 bases between. Germline lookup yields CDR1 MNHEY and CDR2 SMNVEV (reference sequence). As DNA, the CDR3 is TGTGCCAGCAGTTTTCGGCGGGGCATGACAGATACGCAGTATTTT. This encodes CASSFRRGMTDTQYF.

The gene calls are TRBV6-6 and TRBJ2-5, with 12 nucleotides matching TRBD2. The J call is in doubt because the DNA end fits TRBJ2-7 better. The CDR3 has 15 residues. CDR1 and CDR2 from the germline V gene are MNHNY and SVGAGI (reference sequence). CDR3 in DNA: TGTGCCAGCAGTGAGGGACTAGCGGGTTCCTACGAGCAGTACTTC. Translating gives CASSEGLAGSYEQYF.

The chain couples TRBV5-6 to TRBJ1-2, with TRBD1 identical over 8 bases. The CDR3 is 14 residues long. Per the germline V gene, CDR1 is SGHDT and CDR2 is YYEEEE. V was pared by 0 bases and J by 5 bases, with 3 bases of the junction left unmatched. The CDR3 DNA reads as TGTGCCAGCAGCTTGGACAGGGGGTTGTATGGCTACACCTTC. This gives the protein CASSLDRGLYGYTF. Together with reference TRBV5-6 and TRBJ1-2, the CDR3 gives the full variable domain: DAGVTQSPTHLIKTRGQQVTLRCSPKSGHDTVSWYQQALGQGPQFIFQYYEEEERQRGNFPDRFSGHQFPNYSSELNVNALLLGDSALYLCASSLDRGLYGYTFGSGTRLTVV.

The chain uses TRBV9 and TRBJ2-7; 8 positions match TRBD1. The CDR3 length is 14 residues. The V segment lost 0 bases and the J segment 5 bases; nucleotides outside the gene matches: 4. Germline V CDR1 and CDR2: SGDLS, YYNGEE. CDR3 region: CASSVANRGDEQYF. The DNA of the CDR3 is TGTGCCAGCAGCGTAGCTAACAGGGGGGACGAGCAGTACTTC. The full variable domain, in which reference TRBV9 and TRBJ2-7 provide the parts outside the CDR3, is DSGVTQTPKHLITATGQRVTLRCSPRSGDLSVYWYQQSLDQGLQFLIQYYNGEERAKGNILERFSAQQFPDLHSELNLSSLELGDSALYFCASSVANRGDEQYFGPGTRLTVT.

This clone has just a few counts. The chain is built from TRBV5-1 and TRBJ1-2, with TRBD1 as a possible D gene (5 bases). V lost 0 bases and J lost 5, with 5 bases in between. This CDR3 is 12 amino acids long. Germline V gives CDR1 SGHRS, CDR2 YFSETQ. CDR3 sequence: CASSLAGYGYTF. For the CDR3, the DNA is TGCGCCAGCAGCTTGGCAGGGTATGGCTACACCTTC.

This rearrangement joins TRBV9 to TRBJ2-3; 7 bases fit TRBD2. The V gene's germline CDR1 is SGDLS and CDR2 YYNGEE. J was trimmed by 5 bases and V by 2 bases; bases with no gene match: 5. The CDR3 is made up of 14 amino acids. The CDR3 region has the DNA TGTGCCAGCAGCGTTAGGCTAGCGGAAGATACGCAGTATTTT. Its translation is CASSVRLAEDTQYF.

The chain has TRBV5-1 and TRBJ2-6; 12 nucleotides align to TRBD1. The junction had 10 bases not matched to a gene; V was cut back by 8 bases and J by 4 bases. CDR1 is SGHRS, CDR2 YFSETQ, per germline. The CDR3 has 17 amino acids. CDR3 region: CASSTGQGALGANVLTF. CDR3 nucleotides: TGCGCCAGTTCAACGGGACAGGGGGCTCTGGGGGCCAACGTCCTGACTTTC. The whole variable domain, remainder taken from reference TRBV5-1 and TRBJ2-6, is KAGVTQTPRYLIKTRGQQVTLSCSPISGHRSVSWYQQTPGQGLQFLFEYFSETQRNKGNFPGRFSGRQFSNSRSEMNVSTLELGDSALYLCASSTGQGALGANVLTFGAGSRLTVL.